The 28 T cell receptor beta chains presented below share a single source sample, sequenced in a study of identifying expanded T cells in peripheral blood. The table came from immunoSEQ multiplex PCR; TCRdb's copy has only in-frame clones and leaves some out. The data contain approximately 92,000 clones, around 83% of them seen just once; the ten biggest clones take up 3.5% to 5%. The source material was blood. The receptors stem from a person aged 18-70 years in good health.

The CDR3 spells CASSIRDNYGYTF. The CDR3 DNA reads TGTGCCAGTAGTATAAGAGACAACTATGGCTACACCTTC. The chain carries TRBV19 and TRBJ1-2; D call uncertain. Germline lookup yields CDR1 LNHDA and CDR2 SQIVND (reference sequence). V lost 2 bases and J lost 2, with 6 bases in between. This CDR3 is built from 13 residues.

The chain combines TRBV4-3 with TRBJ1-2; no clear D. V lost 4 bases and J lost 7, with 13 bases in between. The length of the CDR3 is 13 residues. Germline CDR1 reads LGHNA; CDR2 reads YSLEER. The CDR3 region is CASSRSPGSGYTF. As DNA, the CDR3 is TGCGCCAGCAGCCGAAGCCCGGGCTCTGGCTACACCTTC.

The chain combines TRBV6-1 with TRBJ2-7; possibly TRBD2 for D (5 bases). Germline loops: CDR1 MNHNS, CDR2 SASEGT. The V and J ends lost 8 bases and 5 bases respectively, with 16 bases between them. CDR3 length equals 13 residues. The CDR3 loop is CASFESGGHEQYF. DNA for the CDR3: TGTGCCAGCTTCGAAAGCGGTGGCCACGAGCAGTACTTC.

The chain uses TRBV27 and TRBJ2-2; TRBD1 aligns across 8 bases. The CDR3 totals 14 residues. Germline CDR1 MNHEY, CDR2 SMNVEV (reference sequence). Germline trimming cut 6 bases from V and 5 bases from J; bases unmatched to any gene: 5. CDR3 bases: TGTGCCAGCAGGAGGACAGGGCAGACCGGGGAGCTGTTTTTT. It yields the protein CASRRTGQTGELFF.

The gene calls are TRBV6-5 and TRBJ2-7, with a possible D match to TRBD1 (6 bases). V was cut by 0 bases and J by 0 bases, with 12 bases left in between. CDR3 length equals 16 residues. From germline, CDR1 is MNHEY and CDR2 SVGAGI. CDR3 amino acids: CASSYSILGHSYEQYF. For the CDR3, the DNA is TGTGCCAGCAGTTACTCGATTTTGGGACACTCCTACGAGCAGTACTTC.

The rearrangement joins TRBV6-5 to TRBJ1-6; D is ambiguous. V dropped 8 bases and J dropped 5 bases, with 13 bases sitting between them. The CDR3 has 14 residues. Germline V gene lookup returns CDR1 MNHEY and CDR2 SVGAGI. CDR3 amino acids: CASWGGFDNSPLHF. In nucleotides, the CDR3 is TGTGCCAGCTGGGGAGGGTTTGATAATTCACCCCTCCACTTT.

The table lists this clone with a count of one. This sequence joins TRBV5-1 and TRBJ2-2, with D unclear. Trimming left V 4 bases short and J 3 bases short, with 7 bases between. Per the germline V gene, CDR1 is SGHRS and CDR2 is YFSETQ. The CDR3 runs to 13 residues. This CDR3 is CASSMLDTGELFF. The CDR3 coding sequence is TGCGCCAGCAGCATGCTGGACACCGGGGAGCTGTTTTTT.

In its sample, this clone was seen once. The chain links TRBV18 to TRBJ1-2; 7 bases align to TRBD1. The J segment lost 3 bases and the V segment lost 5 bases, leaving 9 bases of the junction unmatched. This CDR3 spans 15 amino acids. Looked up from germline, CDR1 is KGHSH and CDR2 is LQKENI. The CDR3 DNA follows: TGTGCCAGCTCAATAAGAGACAGGGATTACTATGGCTACACCTTC. This encodes CASSIRDRDYYGYTF.

Points on this clone: The junction differs from germline at one of its ends, possibly a read error. J is TRBJ1-2 and V is TRBV5-4, with 8 bases identical to TRBD1. CDR1 is SGHNT and CDR2 is YYREEE in the germline V gene (reference sequence). The CDR3 is made up of 16 amino acids. The CDR3 DNA is TGCGCCAGCAGCCCCTCAGGGGCACAGGGGGATCTTGGCTACACCTTC. Its protein is CASSPSGAQGDLGYTF.

The rearrangement joins TRBV5-6 to TRBJ2-5; 9 bases are shared with TRBD1. V shed 3 bases and J 2 bases; nucleotides not matched to a gene: 5. The CDR3 covers 15 residues. From germline, CDR1 is SGHDT and CDR2 YYEEEE. The CDR3 loop is CASSWKGQGQETQYF. As DNA, the CDR3 is TGTGCCAGCAGCTGGAAGGGACAGGGTCAAGAGACCCAGTACTTC.

The J gene is TRBJ2-2, the V gene TRBV4-3; D possibly corresponds to TRBD2 (5 bases). CDR1 and CDR2 from the germline V gene are LGHNA and YSLEER. This CDR3 contains 16 residues. V dropped 3 bases and J dropped 2 bases, with 13 bases sitting between them. The CDR3 here is CASSQESAGNTGELFF. The CDR3 bases are TGCGCCAGCAGCCAGGAGTCGGCGGGTAACACCGGGGAGCTGTTTTTT.

This clone was observed a handful of times. The chain carries TRBV6-6 and TRBJ1-2, with TRBD1 identical over 7 bases. The CDR3 has 14 amino acids. Trimming took 4 bases from V and 4 from J; bases not matched to a gene: 6. Germline CDR1 and CDR2: MNHNY and SVGAGI (reference sequence). CDR3 loop: CASSSLYRGYGYTF. The CDR3 DNA reads as TGTGCCAGCAGTTCTCTATACAGGGGCTATGGCTACACCTTC.

The chain carries TRBV15 and TRBJ1-2; D remains ambiguous. The CDR3 runs to 13 residues. Germline CDR1 is LNHNV and CDR2 is YYDKDF (reference sequence). V was clipped by 0 bases and J by 10 bases, with 12 bases between them. This chain's CDR3 is CATSRDEVSAYTF. For the CDR3, the DNA is TGTGCCACCAGCAGAGACGAGGTTTCGGCCTACACCTTC. The full variable domain, rest sourced from reference TRBV15 and TRBJ1-2, is DAMVIQNPRYQVTQFGKPVTLSCSQTLNHNVMYWYQQKSSQAPKLLFHYYDKDFNNEADTPDNFQSRRPNTSFCFLDIRSPGLGDTAMYLCATSRDEVSAYTFGSGTRLTVV.

This chain connects TRBV7-2 to TRBJ1-2; D remains ambiguous. The V gene lost 5 bases and the J gene lost 8 bases, with 15 bases spanning the gap. CDR1 SGHTA and CDR2 FQGNSA come from the germline V gene. CDR3 length equals 13 residues. CDR3 nucleotide sequence: TGTGCCAGCAGCGCCGCCCGGCGGGTAGGCTACACCTTC. This gives the protein CASSAARRVGYTF.

The table lists this clone with a count of one. This rearrangement joins TRBV18 to TRBJ1-1; D call uncertain. V dropped 0 bases and J dropped 3 bases, with 17 bases sitting between them. Germline V lookup: CDR1 KGHSH, CDR2 LQKENI. This CDR3 contains 17 residues. CDR3 loop: CASSPPAGRGSDTEAFF. DNA for the CDR3: TGTGCCAGCTCACCACCGGCCGGCAGAGGGTCGGACACTGAAGCTTTCTTT. The full variable domain, completed using reference TRBV18 and TRBJ1-1, is NAGVMQNPRHLVRRRGQEARLRCSPMKGHSHVYWYRQLPEEGLKFMVYLQKENIIDESGMPKERFSAEFPKEGPSILRIQQVVRGDSAAYFCASSPPAGRGSDTEAFFGQGTRLTVV.

For the CDR3, the DNA is TGTGCCAGCAGTTATTCTCGTGGCAGGGCCACAGATACGCAGTATTTT. It yields the protein CASSYSRGRATDTQYF. V usage is TRBV6-6 and J usage is TRBJ2-3; D might be TRBD1 (5 bases). The germline V gene encodes CDR1 MNHNY and CDR2 SVGAGI (reference sequence). V gave up 3 bases and J gave up 2 bases, with 15 bases separating them. The CDR3 is 16 residues long.

The J gene is TRBJ1-5, the V gene TRBV6-5, with D unresolved. CDR1 and CDR2 (germline): MNHEY, SVGAGI. V was cut by 0 bases and J by 9 bases, with 12 bases left in between. This CDR3 is 14 amino acids long. The CDR3 DNA sequence: TGTGCCAGCAGTTACTCGTCGTTGACGCGGCCCCAGCATTTT. Protein sequence: CASSYSSLTRPQHF.

CDR3 loop: CASGLVLNEQYF. The CDR3 DNA follows: TGTGCTAGTGGTTTGGTACTGAACGAGCAGTACTTC. The chain employs TRBV12-5 and TRBJ2-7; D is unclear. Germline V gives CDR1 LGHNT, CDR2 FRNRAP. The CDR3 totals 12 residues. The ends were cut back, 0 bases at V and 5 bases at J, with 5 bases in the middle. The full variable domain, rest sourced from reference TRBV12-5 and TRBJ2-7, is DARVTQTPRHKVTEMGQEVTMRCQPILGHNTVFWYRQTMMQGLELLAYFRNRAPLDDSGMPKDRFSAEMPDATLATLKIQPSEPRDSAVYFCASGLVLNEQYFGPGTRLTVT.

In its sample, this clone was seen once. The chain combines TRBV27 with TRBJ2-7; weak D call: TRBD2 (5 bases). Germline V gene data show CDR1 as MNHEY and CDR2 as SMNVEV (reference sequence). This CDR3 has 15 amino acids. Trimming took off 4 bases at V and 0 bases at J, with 13 bases between the two ends. For the CDR3, the DNA is TGTGCCAGCAGTTCCGAGAGGGCCCACTCCTACGAGCAGTACTTC. Translating gives CASSSERAHSYEQYF.

The chain is built from TRBV19 and TRBJ2-2; D unresolved. Germline values: CDR1 LNHDA, CDR2 SQIVND (reference sequence). The CDR3 extends over 15 amino acids. V dropped 10 bases and J dropped 2 bases, with 17 bases sitting between them. Here the CDR3 reads CATVSSLRNTGELFF. The DNA for the CDR3 is TGTGCCACGGTTAGTTCGTTGAGAAACACCGGGGAGCTGTTTTTT.

The chain has TRBV6-6 and TRBJ2-7; possible D gene TRBD2, 7 bases. Trimming removed 6 bases from V and 5 bases from J, with 20 bases in between. Germline V lookup: CDR1 MNHNY, CDR2 SVGAGI (reference sequence). The CDR3 has 15 residues. For the CDR3, the DNA is TGTGCCAGCAGCCCCCAGGGGAGGGGCCCGAACGAGCAGTACTTC. It yields the protein CASSPQGRGPNEQYF.

The J gene is TRBJ2-1, the V gene TRBV5-4; D perhaps matches TRBD2 (6 bases). The ends were cut back, 2 bases at V and 12 bases at J, with 12 bases in the middle. Per germline, CDR1 SGHNT and CDR2 YYREEE (reference sequence). The CDR3 runs 12 residues. The CDR3 bases are TGTGCCAGCAGCTTCCGGGCCGGGGGGCAGTTCTTC. It specifies CASSFRAGGQFF.

The rearrangement uses TRBV19 and TRBJ2-5; D may correspond to TRBD1 or TRBD2 (5 bases each). The ends were cut back, 5 bases at V and 5 bases at J, with 18 bases in the middle. The CDR3 has 15 amino acids. Germline-derived CDR1 and CDR2 are LNHDA and SQIVND (reference sequence). As DNA, the CDR3 is TGTGCCAGTAGTTCTACTGGGACGTTAGGGGAGACCCAGTACTTC. It yields the protein CASSSTGTLGETQYF.

The chain joins TRBV4-1 to TRBJ1-2; D is undetermined. This CDR3 is built from 13 residues. V lost 2 bases and J 2 bases, leaving 6 bases between the germline ends. Germline V gene data show CDR1 as MGHRA and CDR2 as YSYEKL. The CDR3 is CASSQPANYGYTF. Here the CDR3 DNA reads TGCGCCAGCAGCCAACCAGCAAACTATGGCTACACCTTC.

The chain couples TRBV6-1 to TRBJ1-5; the D is unclear. CDR1 is MNHNS and CDR2 is SASEGT in the germline V gene. V was trimmed by 6 bases and J by 5 bases, leaving 14 bases between them. CDR3 length equals 14 residues. The CDR3 here is CASRHYLGDQPQHF. CDR3 DNA: TGTGCCAGCAGACACTACCTGGGAGATCAGCCCCAGCATTTT.

The chain has TRBV25-1 and TRBJ2-2; weak D call: TRBD1 (7 bases). The CDR3 runs to 15 residues. Trimming cost V 1 base and J 6 bases, with 12 bases left between them. Germline lookup yields CDR1 MGHDK and CDR2 SYGVNS. The CDR3, as DNA: TGTGCCAGCAGTGAATTTGACAGGGAGGCCGGGGAGCTGTTTTTT. The encoded protein is CASSEFDREAGELFF.

CDR3 DNA: TGTGCCAGCAGTTCCTATCCGGGACTCTATGGCTACACCTTC. This codes for CASSSYPGLYGYTF. The genes are TRBV6-5 and TRBJ1-2; tentatively, D is TRBD1 (5 bases). Per the germline V gene, CDR1 is MNHEY and CDR2 is SVGAGI. CDR3 length: 14 amino acids. V was trimmed by 4 bases and J by 4 bases, leaving 13 bases between them.

This clone occurred once. This chain links TRBV19 with TRBJ1-5; D remains ambiguous. This CDR3 has 17 amino acids. V was trimmed by 5 bases and J by 2 bases, leaving 19 bases between them. From germline, CDR1 is LNHDA and CDR2 SQIVND (reference sequence). The CDR3: CASSLAVLGHGNQPQHF. The CDR3 DNA follows: TGTGCCAGTAGTCTGGCAGTGCTTGGTCATGGCAATCAGCCCCAGCATTTT. Combining the CDR3 with reference TRBV19 and TRBJ1-5 gives the whole variable domain DGGITQSPKYLFRKEGQNVTLSCEQNLNHDAMYWYRQDPGQGLRLIYYSQIVNDFQKGDIAEGYSVSREKKESFPLTVTSAQKNPTAFYLCASSLAVLGHGNQPQHFGDGTRLSIL.